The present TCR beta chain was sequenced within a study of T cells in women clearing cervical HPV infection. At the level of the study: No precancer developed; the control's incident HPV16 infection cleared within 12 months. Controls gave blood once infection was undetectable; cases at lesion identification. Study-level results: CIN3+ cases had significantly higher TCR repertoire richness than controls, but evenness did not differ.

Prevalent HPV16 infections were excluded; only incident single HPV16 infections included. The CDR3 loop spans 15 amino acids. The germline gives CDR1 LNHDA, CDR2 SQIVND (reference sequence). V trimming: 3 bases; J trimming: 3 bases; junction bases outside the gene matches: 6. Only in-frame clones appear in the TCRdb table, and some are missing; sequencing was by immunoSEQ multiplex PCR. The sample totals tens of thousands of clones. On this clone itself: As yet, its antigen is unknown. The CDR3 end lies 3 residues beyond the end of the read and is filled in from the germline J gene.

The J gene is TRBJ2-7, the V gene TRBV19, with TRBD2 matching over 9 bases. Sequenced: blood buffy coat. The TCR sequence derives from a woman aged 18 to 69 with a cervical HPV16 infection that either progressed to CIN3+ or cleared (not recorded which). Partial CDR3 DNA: TGTGCCAGTAGTATCTCGAGCGGGAGGTTCTACGAG. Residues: CASSISSGRFYE. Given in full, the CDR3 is CASSISSGRFYEQYF.